One sample yielded the 22 T cell receptor beta chains listed below, sequenced in a study of control samples from healthy donors and cancer patients (TCRdb year 2020). Library preparation used the immunoSEQ multiplex PCR assay. TCRdb stores this immuneACCESS table with in-frame sequences only. Part of the clones is absent; in the studies checked, under half of the shortfall reflects unresolved V genes, and no reason is known for the rest. The sample table shows fewer than 200,000 clones, and 88% are seen once. Nearly 5% of the sample lies in the top ten. Material for sequencing was blood. These receptors came from a woman aged 25 to 45 in good health.

The chain is built from TRBV6-2 or TRBV6-3 and TRBJ2-5; D call uncertain. Germline lookup yields CDR1 MNHEY and CDR2 SVGEGT. The CDR3 has 15 amino acids. Trimming took 2 bases from V and 1 from J, leaving 11 bases between them. The CDR3 spells CASSYILDSQETQYF. The CDR3 nucleotides read TGTGCCAGCAGTTACATTCTCGACTCCCAAGAGACCCAGTACTTC.

As concerns this clone: The sample contains more than one DNA sequence encoding this CDR3. CDR3 DNA sequence: TGTGCCACCAGTAAAGGGTTGGGGCGGGCCGGGGAGCTGTTTTTT. It is translated as CATSKGLGRAGELFF. The rearrangement uses TRBV24-1 and TRBJ2-2; the D call may be TRBD1 or TRBD2 (5 bases each). V was shortened by 6 bases and J by 6 bases, with 16 bases between the two germline ends. The CDR3 is made up of 15 amino acids. The germline gives CDR1 KGHDR, CDR2 SFDVKD.

The chain joins TRBV3-1 (or the pseudogene TRBV3-2) to TRBJ2-1, with a tentative D call TRBD2 (5 bases). The CDR3 runs to 14 residues. The V end lost 1 base, the J end lost 10 bases, and 14 bases lay between the germline ends. CDR1 and CDR2 (germline): LGHDT, YNNKEL (reference sequence). DNA for the CDR3: TGTGCCAGCAGCCAAGGGAGGAGGCTGACGGAGCAGTTCTTC. The encoded protein is CASSQGRRLTEQFF.

CDR3 loop: CASSMATINTEAFF. The CDR3 DNA is TGTGCCAGTAGTATGGCCACCATAAACACTGAAGCTTTCTTT. V usage is TRBV19 and J usage is TRBJ1-1; D is uncertain. Germline V gives CDR1 LNHDA, CDR2 SQIVND (reference sequence). The CDR3 consists of 14 residues. Trimming stripped 3 bases from V and 2 bases from J, with 10 bases between.

The chain uses TRBV7-9 and TRBJ2-5; D perhaps matches TRBD2 (6 bases). V dropped 8 bases and J dropped 5 bases, with 12 bases sitting between them. The CDR3 contains 12 residues. Germline V gene lookup returns CDR1 SEHNR and CDR2 FQNEAQ (reference sequence). The CDR3 bases are TGTGCCAGCTCCTGGGGGGAGGAGACCCAGTACTTC. Its protein is CASSWGEETQYF.

This chain joins TRBV28 and TRBJ2-7; weak D call: TRBD2 (5 bases). Looked up from germline, CDR1 is MDHEN and CDR2 is SYDVKM. CDR3 length: 13 residues. Trimming left V 5 bases short and J 5 bases short, with 13 bases between. The CDR3 here is CASSQVGVDEQYF. The CDR3 bases are TGTGCCAGCAGTCAGGTGGGAGTCGACGAGCAGTACTTC.

The rearrangement links TRBV7-2 to TRBJ2-2, with 7 bases lining up with TRBD1. Germline V gene data show CDR1 as SGHTA and CDR2 as FQGNSA. The trim removed 1 base at V and 1 base at J, leaving 3 bases unmatched. The CDR3 consists of 16 residues. CDR3 in amino acids: CASSLVGGVNTGELFF. CDR3 nucleotides: TGTGCCAGCAGCTTAGTAGGGGGCGTGAACACCGGGGAGCTGTTTTTT.

This clone was counted once. This chain uses TRBV15 with TRBJ1-4; D not resolved. CDR1 LNHNV and CDR2 YYDKDF come from the germline V gene (reference sequence). The CDR3 totals 14 residues. The V gene lost 1 base and the J gene lost 7 bases, with 10 bases spanning the gap. CDR3 bases: TGTGCCACCAGCAGAGGGGTTTTCGGTGAAAAACTGTTTTTT. As protein: CATSRGVFGEKLFF.

CDR3 DNA sequence: TGTGCCAGCAGTGAAACGCGGGGGAACACTGAAGCTTTCTTT. Translating it yields CASSETRGNTEAFF. The chain combines TRBV6-1 with TRBJ1-1; D is undetermined. Trimming pared 2 bases from V and 1 base from J, leaving 8 bases between. Germline CDR1 reads MNHNS; CDR2 reads SASEGT. CDR3 length equals 14 residues.

This chain joins TRBV20-1 and TRBJ1-2; D not certain. CDR3 length: 10 residues. The germline CDR1 and CDR2 sequences are DFQATT and SNEGSKA (reference sequence). The V end lost 2 bases, the J end lost 8 bases, and 6 bases lay between the germline ends. The DNA of the CDR3 is TGCAGTGCTAGACTGGGGGGCTACACCTTC. This gives the protein CSARLGGYTF.

CDR3: CASSFAGGIDGYTF. In DNA, the CDR3 is TGTGCCAGCAGCTTTGCAGGGGGTATCGATGGCTACACCTTC. V usage is TRBV7-9 and J usage is TRBJ1-2; 7 positions agree with TRBD1. V trimming: 3 bases; J trimming: 6 bases; junction bases outside the gene matches: 7. This CDR3 has 14 amino acids. Germline V CDR1 and CDR2: SEHNR, FQNEAQ (reference sequence).

In its sample, this clone was seen a few times. The rearrangement uses TRBV6-5 and TRBJ1-2; D is uncertain. Germline loops: CDR1 MNHEY, CDR2 SVGAGI. The CDR3 has 14 amino acids. V lost 0 bases and J 4 bases, leaving 9 bases between the germline ends. This chain's CDR3 is CASSYSRGFYGYTF. The CDR3, as DNA: TGTGCCAGCAGTTACTCGAGAGGGTTCTATGGCTACACCTTC.

In this sample, this clone turned up once. Other DNA sequences in this specimen translate into the identical CDR3. The chain links TRBV7-9 to TRBJ2-3; D is ambiguous. The CDR3 totals 12 residues. CDR1 and CDR2 (germline): SEHNR, FQNEAQ (reference sequence). V lost 4 bases to trimming and J lost 5 bases, with 7 bases between them. The CDR3 sequence is CASSSLGDTQYF. The CDR3, as DNA: TGTGCCAGCAGCTCCCTCGGAGATACGCAGTATTTT.

This chain uses TRBV29-1 with TRBJ2-5; TRBD1 is a possible D gene (6 bases). Germline V gene lookup returns CDR1 SQVTM and CDR2 ANQGSEA. Trimming pared 7 bases from V and 2 bases from J, leaving 11 bases between. CDR3 length: 12 residues. CDR3 residues: CSGGTHQETQYF. The CDR3 DNA sequence: TGCAGCGGGGGGACACATCAAGAGACCCAGTACTTC.

This clone was counted only a few times. The V call is TRBV4-2, the J call TRBJ2-3; D assignment may be TRBD1 or TRBD2 (6 bases each). Germline-derived CDR1 and CDR2 are LGHNA and YNFKEQ. This CDR3 spans 16 amino acids. V was pared by 3 bases and J by 4 bases, with 17 bases between. Here the CDR3 reads CASSQELGGGSDTQYF. DNA of the CDR3: TGTGCCAGCAGCCAGGAACTGGGGGGCGGGTCAGATACGCAGTATTTT.

This chain joins TRBV2 and TRBJ1-3, with D uncertain. The CDR3 is 13 amino acids. Germline V CDR1 and CDR2: SNHLY, FYNNEI. V lost 4 bases, J lost 1 base, and 5 bases lay in between. The CDR3 coding sequence is TGTGCCAGCAGTGTCGAGTCTGGAAACACCATATATTTT. It is translated as CASSVESGNTIYF.

The V and J genes are TRBV11-2 and TRBJ1-2; 7 nucleotides align to TRBD1. Germline V CDR1 and CDR2: SGHAT, FQNNGV. The V gene end was trimmed by 1 base and the J gene end by 8 bases; junction bases not matched to a gene: 10. The CDR3 extends over 15 amino acids. For the CDR3, the DNA is TGTGCCAGCAGCTTAGGGGTACAGGGGTTCAGGGGCTACACCTTC. Protein sequence: CASSLGVQGFRGYTF.

This rearrangement joins TRBV20-1 to TRBJ1-2; D is ambiguous. CDR3 length: 13 amino acids. Trimming pared 3 bases from V and 4 bases from J, leaving 12 bases between. Germline V gene sequence: CDR1 DFQATT, CDR2 SNEGSKA (reference sequence). Here the CDR3 reads CSASLSTSYGYTF. In DNA, the CDR3 is TGCAGTGCTAGTCTCTCAACCTCCTATGGCTACACCTTC.

This clone was seen once. CDR3 sequence reads: CASGLLNTEAFF. The CDR3 DNA is TGTGCCAGCGGCCTCTTGAACACTGAAGCTTTCTTT. V gene TRBV5-6 combines with J gene TRBJ1-1; D is unresolved. Trimming left V 7 bases short and J 0 bases short, with 7 bases between. Germline CDR1 SGHDT, CDR2 YYEEEE. The CDR3 is 12 amino acids.

This chain joins TRBV5-1 and TRBJ1-2; D gene ambiguous. This CDR3 is 13 amino acids long. V was cut by 3 bases and J by 14 bases, with 20 bases left in between. From germline, CDR1 is SGHRS and CDR2 YFSETQ. CDR3 sequence reads: CASSSPPQPTGTF. CDR3 nucleotides: TGCGCCAGCAGCTCACCACCCCAACCGACGGGGACCTTC.

The genes are TRBV5-4 and TRBJ2-5, with D possibly matching TRBD1 (6 bases). This CDR3 contains 13 residues. Germline CDR1 SGHNT, CDR2 YYREEE (reference sequence). V dropped 1 base and J dropped 4 bases, with 8 bases sitting between them. The CDR3 loop reads CASSLQGRETQYF. The CDR3 coding sequence is TGTGCCAGCAGCTTGCAGGGGAGAGAGACCCAGTACTTC.

The gene calls are TRBV15 and TRBJ1-3; 7 nucleotides line up with TRBD1. The germline CDR1 and CDR2 sequences are LNHNV and YYDKDF (reference sequence). Trimming at V came to 2 bases and at J to 8 bases, leaving 12 bases not matched to a gene. This CDR3 has 16 amino acids. CDR3 in amino acids: CATSRTPGQSGDTIYF. CDR3 sequence (DNA): TGTGCCACCAGCAGAACCCCGGGACAGTCAGGGGACACCATATATTTT.